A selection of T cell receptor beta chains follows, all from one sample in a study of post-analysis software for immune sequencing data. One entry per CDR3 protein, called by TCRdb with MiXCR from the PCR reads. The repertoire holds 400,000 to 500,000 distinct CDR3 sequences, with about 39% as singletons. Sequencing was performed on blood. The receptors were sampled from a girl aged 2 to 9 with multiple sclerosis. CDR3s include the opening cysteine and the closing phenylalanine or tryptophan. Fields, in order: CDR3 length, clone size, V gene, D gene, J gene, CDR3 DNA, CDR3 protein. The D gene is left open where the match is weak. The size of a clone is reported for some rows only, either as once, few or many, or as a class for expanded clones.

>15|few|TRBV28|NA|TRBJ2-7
TGTGCCAGCAGCCTCTCGGGGGCCTGGGTATACGAGCAGTACTTC
CASSLSGAWVYEQYF
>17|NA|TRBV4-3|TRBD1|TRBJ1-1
TGCGCCAGCAGCGTAGCATCCAGGGGGACAGTGAACACTGAAGCTTTCTTT
CASSVASRGTVNTEAFF
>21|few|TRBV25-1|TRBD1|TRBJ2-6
TGTGCCAGCAGTGAATTTAGGGACAGGGGGACTAGTTCATCTGGGGCCAACGTCCTGACTTTC
CASSEFRDRGTSSSGANVLTF
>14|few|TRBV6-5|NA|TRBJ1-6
TGTGCCAGCAGTTACTCTGTCCTCAGTTCACCCCTCCACTTT
CASSYSVLSSPLHF
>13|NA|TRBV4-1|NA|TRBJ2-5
TGCGCCAGCAGCCCTTCGAGGCATCTCCCCCAGTACTTC
CASSPSRHLPQYF
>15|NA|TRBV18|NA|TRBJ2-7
TGTGCCAGCTCACTAGGGCCGGTCAACTCCTACGAGCAGTACTTC
CASSLGPVNSYEQYF
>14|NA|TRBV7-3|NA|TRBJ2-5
TGTGCCAGCAGCTTAAACGGGGGGCGAGAGACCCAGTACTTC
CASSLNGGRETQYF
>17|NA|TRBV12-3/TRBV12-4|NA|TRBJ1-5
TGTGCCAGCAGCGCCATTGGGAGAGGGTTTAGGAATCAGCCCCAGCATTTT
CASSAIGRGFRNQPQHF
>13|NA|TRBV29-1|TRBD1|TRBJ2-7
TGCAGCGTTGGCGGAACAGGGGGTAGCGAGCAGTACTTC
CSVGGTGGSEQYF
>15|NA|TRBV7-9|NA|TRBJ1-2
TGTGCCAGCAGCTTAGAATACGACGGCCACTATGGCTACACCTTC
CASSLEYDGHYGYTF
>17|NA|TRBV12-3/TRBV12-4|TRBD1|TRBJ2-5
TGTGCCAGCAGTCTTATTCCGGGACAGGGACCCCAAGAGACCCAGTACTTC
CASSLIPGQGPQETQYF
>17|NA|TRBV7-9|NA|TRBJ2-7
TGTGCCAGCAGGTCTAGTTTCCACCGACGGGGATCCTACGAGCAGTACTTC
CASRSSFHRRGSYEQYF
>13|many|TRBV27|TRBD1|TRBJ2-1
TGTGCCAGCAGTCGACGATCGACAGGGGAGCAGTTCTTC
CASSRRSTGEQFF
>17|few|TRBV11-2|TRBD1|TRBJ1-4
TGTGCCAGCAGCTTGGGACAGGGGAGGCGAACTAATGAAAAACTGTTTTTT
CASSLGQGRRTNEKLFF
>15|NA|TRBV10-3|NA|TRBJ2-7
TGTGCCATCAGTGAGGGGCCAGCGGGCTCCTACGAGCAGTACTTC
CAISEGPAGSYEQYF
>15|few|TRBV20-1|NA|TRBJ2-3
TGCAGTGCTAGAGTAGCTAGCACCAGCACAGATACGCAGTATTTT
CSARVASTSTDTQYF
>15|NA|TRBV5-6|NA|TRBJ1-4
TGTGCCAGCAGCTTGGACAGGGAAACTAATGAAAAACTGTTTTTT
CASSLDRETNEKLFF
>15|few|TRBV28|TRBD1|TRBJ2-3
TGTGCCAGCAGTTTAGTACAGGGGGCGTCGGATACGCAGTATTTT
CASSLVQGASDTQYF
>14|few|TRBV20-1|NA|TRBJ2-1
TGCAGTGCTAGAGATCCGCAGGTTGACAATGAGCAGTTCTTC
CSARDPQVDNEQFF
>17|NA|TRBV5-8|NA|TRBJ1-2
TGTGCCAGCAGAAATGGACGGAATAATCTAGTACAAAGAGGCTACACCTTC
CASRNGRNNLVQRGYTF
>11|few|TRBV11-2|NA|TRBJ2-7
TGTGCCAGCAGCGTCAGTCGCGAGCAGTACTTC
CASSVSREQYF
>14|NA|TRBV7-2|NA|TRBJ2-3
TGTGCCAGCAGCATCGGACTGGCCACAGATACGCAGTATTTT
CASSIGLATDTQYF
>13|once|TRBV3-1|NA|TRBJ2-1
TGTGCCAGCAGCCCGCCGAATGGAAATGAGCAGTTCTTC
CASSPPNGNEQFF
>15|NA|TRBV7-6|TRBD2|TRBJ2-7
TGTGCCAGCAGCCTTACTAGCGGGGGGAACTACGAGCAGTACTTC
CASSLTSGGNYEQYF
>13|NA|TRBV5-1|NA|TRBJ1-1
TGCGCCAGCAGCACGGGTGTGAACACTGAAGCTTTCTTT
CASSTGVNTEAFF
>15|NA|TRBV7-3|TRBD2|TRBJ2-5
TGTGCCAGCAGCGTGGGACTAGCGGGTCTAGAGACCCAGTACTTC
CASSVGLAGLETQYF
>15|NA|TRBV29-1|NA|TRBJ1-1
TGCAGCGTGGCACTCACGGGGGCTACTAACACTGAAGCTTTCTTT
CSVALTGATNTEAFF
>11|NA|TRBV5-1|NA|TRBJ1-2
TGCGCCAGCAGCTTGGCCGATGGCTACACCTTC
CASSLADGYTF
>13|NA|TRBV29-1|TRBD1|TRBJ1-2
TGCAGCGGGGGTCGACAGGGAGGCTATGGCTACACCTTC
CSGGRQGGYGYTF
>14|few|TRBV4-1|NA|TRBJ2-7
TGCGCCAGCAGCCCGGGACCTGAGAACTACGAGCAGTACTTC
CASSPGPENYEQYF
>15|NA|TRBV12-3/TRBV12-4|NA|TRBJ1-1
TGTGCCAGCAGTTCCTCGGACACACCAAACACTGAAGCTTTCTTT
CASSSSDTPNTEAFF